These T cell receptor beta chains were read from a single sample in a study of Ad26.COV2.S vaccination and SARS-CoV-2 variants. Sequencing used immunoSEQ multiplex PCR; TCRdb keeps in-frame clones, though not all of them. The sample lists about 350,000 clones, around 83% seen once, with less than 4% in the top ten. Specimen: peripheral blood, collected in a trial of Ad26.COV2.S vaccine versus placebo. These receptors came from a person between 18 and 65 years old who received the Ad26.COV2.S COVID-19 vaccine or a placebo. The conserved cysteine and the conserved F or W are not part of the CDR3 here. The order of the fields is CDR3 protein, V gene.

ASSRLDRGEQF	TRBV18
ASSPGGSNTEAF	TRBV11-2
ASSSDGPLH	TRBV27
ATSVTSTTFNEQF	TRBV24-1
ASSYATSGGAEQY	TRBV6-2/TRBV6-3
ASSQQGSYGYT	TRBV14
ASSLDRSTEAF	TRBV11-2
ASSETTRGNSPLH	TRBV19
AWSLSLADTQY	TRBV30
ASSPGWSSEGLNTDTQY	TRBV7-9
ASRPEKYNEQF	TRBV19
ASSSEGTIHYEQY	TRBV7-8
ASSLDRGSYEQY	TRBV7-2
SVGGASGRISYEQY	TRBV29-1
ASSTDSGANVLT	TRBV2
ASSLGFAGGNEKLF	TRBV7-6
AWSVVGGPGY	TRBV30
ASDPPWGLADLSSYNEQF	TRBV12-5
ASSPGTELQETQY	TRBV18
ASSPPGRLLEAF	TRBV18
ASSQADRDSYEQY	TRBV4-3
ASSIGQVGNQPQH	TRBV19
AWSQGTGKGHQPQH	TRBV30
AWSEWDRYEQY	TRBV30
ATSKGKGTGELF	TRBV15
ASSFLGTPSYEQY	TRBV7-2
ASSLRASGSSTDTQY	TRBV7-8
AWSKGSNNINYGYT	TRBV30
ASSPPGRENLGETQY	TRBV2
ASGGLAEPGDTQY	TRBV6-4
ASSDRVGTEAF	TRBV18
ASSCPGEQKTYEQY	TRBV3-1/TRBV3-2
ASSQALQDLIADQY	TRBV3-1/TRBV3-2
ASLGTTYSNQPQH	TRBV6-6
ASSNSQSTGSETQY	TRBV7-2
ASSLRGDEQF	TRBV5-1
ATSRVLGQGAPYEQY	TRBV15
ASSEYRENGYT	TRBV2
ASSSSGRKPEQY	TRBV28
ASSYSFNTVTDTQY	TRBV6-2/TRBV6-3
GSSTNYGYT	TRBV19
ASSLVGDSNQPQH	TRBV7-9
ASSPATYEAF	TRBV12-3/TRBV12-4
ASSVDQANRGETQY	TRBV9
ASSWSLGLNQPQH	TRBV28
ASSQDRVGRGELF	TRBV14
ASGQQGGKVGQY	TRBV5-5
ASSQDLGRVEQY	TRBV14
ASSYFGRPQH	TRBV6-2/TRBV6-3
ASSPRTSGGQETQY	TRBV18
ASSYRPYTEAF	TRBV6-5
ASSQDFGTGDQPQH	TRBV3-1/TRBV3-2
ASSNRIPSGANVLT	TRBV27
ASSPASNPEAF	TRBV7-2